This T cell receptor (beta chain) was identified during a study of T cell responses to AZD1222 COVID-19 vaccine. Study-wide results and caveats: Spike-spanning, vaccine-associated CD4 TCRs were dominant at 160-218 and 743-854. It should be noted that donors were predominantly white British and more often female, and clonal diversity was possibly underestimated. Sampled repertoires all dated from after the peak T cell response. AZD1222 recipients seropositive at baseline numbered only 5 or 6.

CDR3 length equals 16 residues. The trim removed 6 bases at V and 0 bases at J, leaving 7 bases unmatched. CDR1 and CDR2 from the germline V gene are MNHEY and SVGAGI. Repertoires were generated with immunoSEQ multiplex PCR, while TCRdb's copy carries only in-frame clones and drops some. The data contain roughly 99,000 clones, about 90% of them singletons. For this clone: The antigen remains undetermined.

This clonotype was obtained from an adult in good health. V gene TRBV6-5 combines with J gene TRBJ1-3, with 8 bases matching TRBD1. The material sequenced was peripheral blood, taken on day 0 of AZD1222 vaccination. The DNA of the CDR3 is TGTGCCAGCAGCTACAACAGGGGGACCTCTGGAAACACCATATATTTT. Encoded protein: CASSYNRGTSGNTIYF.